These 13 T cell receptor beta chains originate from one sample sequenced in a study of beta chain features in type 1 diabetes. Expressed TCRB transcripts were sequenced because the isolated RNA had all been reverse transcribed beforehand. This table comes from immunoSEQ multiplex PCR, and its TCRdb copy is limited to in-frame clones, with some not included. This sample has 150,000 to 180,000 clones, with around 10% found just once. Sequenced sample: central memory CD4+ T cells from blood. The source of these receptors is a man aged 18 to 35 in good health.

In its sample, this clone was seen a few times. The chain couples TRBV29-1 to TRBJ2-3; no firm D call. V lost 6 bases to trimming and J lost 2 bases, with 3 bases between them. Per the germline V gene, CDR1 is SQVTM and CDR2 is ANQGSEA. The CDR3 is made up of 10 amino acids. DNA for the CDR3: TGCAGCGTCCTCACAGATACGCAGTATTTT. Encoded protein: CSVLTDTQYF.

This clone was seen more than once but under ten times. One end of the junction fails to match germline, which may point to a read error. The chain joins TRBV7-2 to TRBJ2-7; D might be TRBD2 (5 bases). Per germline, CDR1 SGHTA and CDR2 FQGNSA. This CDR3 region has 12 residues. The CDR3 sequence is CASSQDRADYSF. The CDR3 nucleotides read TGTGCCAGCAGCCAAGATCGGGCAGACTACTCCTTC.

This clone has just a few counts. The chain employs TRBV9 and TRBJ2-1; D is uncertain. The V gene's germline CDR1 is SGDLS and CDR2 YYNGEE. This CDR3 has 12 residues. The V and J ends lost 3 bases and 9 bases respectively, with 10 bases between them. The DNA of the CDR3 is TGTGCCAGCAGCGCGGGTAGAGGTGAGCAGTTCTTC. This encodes CASSAGRGEQFF.

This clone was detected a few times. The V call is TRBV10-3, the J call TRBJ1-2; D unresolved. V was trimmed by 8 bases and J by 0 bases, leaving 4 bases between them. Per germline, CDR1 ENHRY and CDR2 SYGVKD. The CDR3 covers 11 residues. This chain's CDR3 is CAIAANYGYTF. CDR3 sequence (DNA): TGTGCCATCGCAGCTAACTATGGCTACACCTTC.

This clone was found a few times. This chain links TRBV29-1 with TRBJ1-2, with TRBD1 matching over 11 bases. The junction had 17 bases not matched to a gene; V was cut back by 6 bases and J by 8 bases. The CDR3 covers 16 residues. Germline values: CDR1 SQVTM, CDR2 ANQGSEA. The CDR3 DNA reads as TGCAGCGTGGCCCCCGGGACAGGGGGAAACTCCGAAGGCTACACCTTC. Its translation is CSVAPGTGGNSEGYTF.

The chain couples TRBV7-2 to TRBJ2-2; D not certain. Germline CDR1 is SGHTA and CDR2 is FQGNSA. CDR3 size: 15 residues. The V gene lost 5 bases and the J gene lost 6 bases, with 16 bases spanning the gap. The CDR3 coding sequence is TGTGCCAGCAGCACCCGGTCAGTTATGGCCGGGGAGCTGTTTTTT. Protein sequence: CASSTRSVMAGELFF.

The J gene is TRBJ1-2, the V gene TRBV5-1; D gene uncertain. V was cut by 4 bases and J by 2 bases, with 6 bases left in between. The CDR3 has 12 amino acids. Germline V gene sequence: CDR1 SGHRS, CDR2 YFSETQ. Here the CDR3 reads CASSVTNYGYTF. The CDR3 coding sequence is TGCGCCAGCAGCGTGACAAACTATGGCTACACCTTC.

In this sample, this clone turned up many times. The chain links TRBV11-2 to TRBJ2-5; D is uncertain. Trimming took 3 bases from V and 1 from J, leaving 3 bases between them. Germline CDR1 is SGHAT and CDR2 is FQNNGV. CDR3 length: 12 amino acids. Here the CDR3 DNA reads TGTGCCAGCAGCTTGACCCAAGAGACCCAGTACTTC. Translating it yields CASSLTQETQYF.

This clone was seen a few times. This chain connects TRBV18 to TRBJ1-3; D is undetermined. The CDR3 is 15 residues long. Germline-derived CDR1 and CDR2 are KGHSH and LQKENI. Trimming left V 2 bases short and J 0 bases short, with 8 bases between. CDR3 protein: CASSPIGISGNTIYF. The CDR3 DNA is TGTGCCAGCTCACCAATAGGGATCTCTGGAAACACCATATATTTT.

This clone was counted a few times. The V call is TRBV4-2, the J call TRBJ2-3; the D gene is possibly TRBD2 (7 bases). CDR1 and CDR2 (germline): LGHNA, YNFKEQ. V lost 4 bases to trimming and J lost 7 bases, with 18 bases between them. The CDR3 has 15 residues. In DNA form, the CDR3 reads TGTGCCAGCAGCCCCCCTAGCCCGGGGGGCAATACGCAGTATTTT. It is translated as CASSPPSPGGNTQYF.

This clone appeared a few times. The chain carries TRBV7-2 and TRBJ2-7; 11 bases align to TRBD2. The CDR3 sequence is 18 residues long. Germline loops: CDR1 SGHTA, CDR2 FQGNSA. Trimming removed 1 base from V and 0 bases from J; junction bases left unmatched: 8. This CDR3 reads CASSLVPSGGRSSYEQYF. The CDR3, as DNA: TGTGCCAGCAGCTTAGTCCCTAGCGGGGGGCGAAGCTCCTACGAGCAGTACTTC. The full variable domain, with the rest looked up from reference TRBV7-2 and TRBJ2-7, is GAGVSQSPSNKVTEKGKDVELRCDPISGHTALYWYRQSLGQGLEFLIYFQGNSAPDKSGLPSDRFSAERTGGSVSTLTIQRTQQEDSAVYLCASSLVPSGGRSSYEQYFGPGTRLTVT.

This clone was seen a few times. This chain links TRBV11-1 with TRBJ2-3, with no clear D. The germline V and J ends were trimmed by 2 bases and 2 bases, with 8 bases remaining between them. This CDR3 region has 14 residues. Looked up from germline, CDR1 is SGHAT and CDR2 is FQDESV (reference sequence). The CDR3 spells CASSLSGPTDTQYF. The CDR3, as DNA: TGTGCCAGCAGCTTAAGTGGTCCCACAGATACGCAGTATTTT.

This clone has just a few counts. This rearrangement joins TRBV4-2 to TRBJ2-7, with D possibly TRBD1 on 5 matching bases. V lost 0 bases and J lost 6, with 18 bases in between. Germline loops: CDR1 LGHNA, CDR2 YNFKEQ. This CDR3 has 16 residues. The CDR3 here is CASSQDQGLGAGEQYF. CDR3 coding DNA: TGTGCCAGCAGCCAAGATCAAGGGTTAGGGGCAGGCGAGCAGTACTTC.